Following are 8 T cell receptor beta chains from one sample sequenced in a study of T-cell memory formation after mild COVID-19. TCRdb re-derived calls from the 5' RACE reads in MiXCR, one entry per CDR3 protein. The sample records over 120,000 distinct CDR3 sequences, 19% being singletons. The specimen was PBMCs or a T cell subset sorted from them (not recorded which). Source of these receptors: an adult woman who had mild COVID-19 (a few samples of this study predate the infection). Cell type and time point are not known.

The chain has TRBV18 and TRBJ2-1; a possible D gene is TRBD2 (6 bases). Germline CDR1 is KGHSH and CDR2 is LQKENI. Deletions cut 2 bases from V and 6 bases from J, with 14 bases between. The CDR3 consists of 15 residues. The CDR3 is CASSPVTSRVNEQFF. In nucleotides, the CDR3 is TGTGCCAGCTCACCAGTCACTAGCAGGGTCAATGAGCAGTTCTTC.

V usage is TRBV27 and J usage is TRBJ1-1; D is undetermined. Germline V gene sequence: CDR1 MNHEY, CDR2 SMNVEV (reference sequence). With 2 bases removed from V and 0 bases from J, the gap between germline ends came to 10 bases. The CDR3 runs to 15 residues. CDR3: CASSLGPGMNTEAFF. Written as DNA, the CDR3 is TGTGCCAGCAGTTTAGGGCCAGGCATGAACACTGAAGCTTTCTTT.

There are a few counts of this clonotype. This chain links TRBV5-1 with TRBJ2-5, with 9 bases matching TRBD2. With 4 bases clipped from V and 7 bases from J, the junction kept 11 bases outside the gene matches. CDR1 and CDR2 from the germline V gene are SGHRS and YFSETQ. The CDR3 consists of 15 residues. CDR3 amino acids: CASSGAGLAGGTQYF. The CDR3 bases are TGCGCCAGCAGCGGCGCGGGACTAGCCGGGGGGACCCAGTACTTC. Variable domain in full (rest from reference TRBV5-1 and TRBJ2-5): KAGVTQTPRYLIKTRGQQVTLSCSPISGHRSVSWYQQTPGQGLQFLFEYFSETQRNKGNFPGRFSGRQFSNSRSEMNVSTLELGDSALYLCASSGAGLAGGTQYFGPGTRLLVL.

This chain uses TRBV2 with TRBJ2-1, with TRBD2 identical over 7 bases. CDR1 is SNHLY and CDR2 is FYNNEI in the germline V gene. CDR3 size: 15 residues. V shed 3 bases and J 0 bases; nucleotides not matched to a gene: 2. This CDR3 reads CASSDWGGSYNEQFF. The CDR3 bases are TGTGCCAGCAGTGATTGGGGGGGCTCCTACAATGAGCAGTTCTTC.

The chain employs TRBV20-1 and TRBJ2-2; 10 positions match TRBD2. Germline V gives CDR1 DFQATT, CDR2 SNEGSKA (reference sequence). The CDR3 has 14 residues. With 5 bases clipped from V and 1 base from J, the junction kept 1 base outside the gene matches. The CDR3 reads CSAPSGGNTGELFF. The CDR3 region has the DNA TGCAGTGCTCCTAGCGGGGGGAACACCGGGGAGCTGTTTTTT.

This clonotype was seen ten or more times. For the CDR3, the DNA is TGCGCCAGCAGCCCTGGACGGCTTCAGGATGAGCAGTTCTTC. It is translated as CASSPGRLQDEQFF. The chain joins TRBV5-1 to TRBJ2-1; D ambiguous. V shed 4 bases and J shed 8 bases, with 16 bases lying between them. The length of the CDR3 is 14 residues. The germline CDR1 and CDR2 sequences are SGHRS and YFSETQ.

This clonotype was observed a few times. This chain joins TRBV6-2 or TRBV6-3 and TRBJ1-5; no firm D call. The CDR3 is 12 residues long. CDR1 and CDR2 from the germline V gene are MNHEY and SVGEGT. Trimming shortened V by 8 bases and J by 0 bases, and 5 bases separated the two germline ends. The CDR3, as DNA: TGTGCCAGCTCGGATAGCAATCAGCCCCAGCATTTT. Translating gives CASSDSNQPQHF.

This clonotype has ten or more counts. Here the CDR3 DNA reads TGTGCCAGCAGCTTAGCAGCTGGAACCCTCTACAATGAGCAGTTCTTC. Translated: CASSLAAGTLYNEQFF. The chain has TRBV11-2 and TRBJ2-1; no reliable D call. This CDR3 comprises 16 residues. Per germline, CDR1 SGHAT and CDR2 FQNNGV. V was pared by 1 base and J by 3 bases, with 13 bases between.